One and the same sample provided the 30 T cell receptor beta chains below, sequenced in a study of blood T cell repertoires in COVID-19. Some clones are missing from TCRdb's copy, which holds only in-frame ones; the method was immunoSEQ multiplex PCR. This sample has 200,000 to 250,000 clones, with 70% to 90% found just once. Sequenced input: peripheral blood. All receptors derive from a human donor in a cohort sampled during active COVID-19.

This chain links TRBV28 with TRBJ2-1, with a tentative D call TRBD2 (5 bases). The CDR3 spans 17 residues. The V end was cut by 4 bases, the J end by 8 bases, with 24 bases between. Germline lookup yields CDR1 MDHEN and CDR2 SYDVKM. The CDR3 nucleotides read TGTGCCAGCAGTTCCCCGACTACTCAACCAGCGCTCCATGAGCAGTTCTTC. Translating gives CASSSPTTQPALHEQFF.

DNA for the CDR3: TGCGCCAGCAGCCAACGGGGTTTCGGCCGGACTGAAGCTTTCTTT. This sequence encodes CASSQRGFGRTEAFF. The chain carries TRBV4-1 and TRBJ1-1, with D unclear. Between the trimmed V and J ends, which lost 2 bases and 5 bases, there was a span of 15 bases. This CDR3 comprises 15 residues. Germline assignment: CDR1 MGHRA and CDR2 YSYEKL.

The CDR3 spells CASSSRHSEAFF. CDR3 DNA sequence: TGTGCCAGCAGCTCCAGACACTCTGAAGCTTTCTTT. The V gene is TRBV11-3, the J gene TRBJ1-1; D uncertain. The germline V gene has CDR1 SGHNT and CDR2 YENEEA. This CDR3 contains 12 residues. The germline V and J ends were trimmed by 4 bases and 6 bases, with 9 bases remaining between them.

This sequence joins TRBV19 and TRBJ2-1; TRBD2 matches 13 bases. J lost 8 bases, V lost 7 bases, and 5 bases had no gene match. Germline CDR1 LNHDA, CDR2 SQIVND (reference sequence). CDR3 size: 14 residues. This CDR3 reads CASNSLAGGDEQFF. DNA of the CDR3: TGTGCCAGTAATTCACTAGCGGGAGGGGATGAGCAGTTCTTC.

V usage is TRBV3-1 (or the pseudogene TRBV3-2) and J usage is TRBJ2-2; TRBD1 agrees at 8 bases. From germline, CDR1 is LGHDT and CDR2 YNNKEL (reference sequence). CDR3 length: 15 amino acids. V gave up 6 bases and J gave up 0 bases; unmatched junction bases: 3. The CDR3 is CASRLQGANTGELFF. The CDR3 region has the DNA TGTGCCAGCAGACTACAGGGGGCGAACACCGGGGAGCTGTTTTTT.

This clone was detected once. CDR3 sequence (DNA): TGTGCCAGCAGCTTGGGTACAGGGTCTCAGACCCAGTACTTC. It translates to CASSLGTGSQTQYF. The chain joins TRBV5-5 to TRBJ2-5, with a weak D call TRBD1 (6 bases). CDR1 is SGHKS, CDR2 YYEKEE, per germline (reference sequence). V was clipped by 0 bases and J by 6 bases, with 12 bases between them. The CDR3 runs to 14 residues.

The rearrangement joins TRBV5-1 to TRBJ1-2; 7 positions agree with TRBD1. Germline V CDR1 and CDR2: SGHRS, YFSETQ. Unmatched junction bases numbered 5, after V lost 4 bases and J lost 2 bases. The CDR3 has 14 amino acids. CDR3 residues: CASSQTGRNYGYTF. DNA for the CDR3: TGCGCCAGCAGCCAGACAGGGAGAAACTATGGCTACACCTTC.

In nucleotides, the CDR3 is TGTGCCAGCAGTCCCGTCCGGGCATTCGGGAAGCCCCAGCATTTT. It encodes CASSPVRAFGKPQHF. V usage is TRBV27 and J usage is TRBJ1-5; D not resolved. The CDR3 covers 15 residues. Trimming stripped 5 bases from V and 8 bases from J, with 19 bases between. Germline V gives CDR1 MNHEY, CDR2 SMNVEV (reference sequence).

The chain links TRBV28 to TRBJ1-4, with 7 bases aligning to TRBD1. The CDR3 has 16 residues. V was clipped by 3 bases and J by 3 bases; unmatched bases: 7. CDR1 is MDHEN, CDR2 SYDVKM, per germline. In nucleotides, the CDR3 is TGTGCCAGCAGTTTCAACAGGGGAGGAGCTAATGAAAAACTGTTTTTT. Its protein is CASSFNRGGANEKLFF.

The rearrangement joins TRBV10-3 to TRBJ2-3, with 9 bases fitting TRBD2. The CDR3 sequence is 15 residues long. Trimming removed 5 bases from V and 9 bases from J; junction bases left unmatched: 12. From germline, CDR1 is ENHRY and CDR2 SYGVKD. The CDR3 here is CAISYSGGSTGTQYF. Here the CDR3 DNA reads TGTGCCATCAGTTACAGCGGGGGGTCCACCGGAACGCAGTATTTT.

The chain combines TRBV6-2 or TRBV6-3 with TRBJ2-1; 14 bases align to TRBD2. The V segment lost 0 bases and the J segment 2 bases; nucleotides outside the gene matches: 3. Germline CDR1 MNHEY, CDR2 SVGEGT. The CDR3 is 18 residues long. The CDR3 DNA sequence: TGTGCCAGCAGTTACTCGGGACTAGCGGGGGATACCTACAATGAGCAGTTCTTC. Residues: CASSYSGLAGDTYNEQFF.

The J gene is TRBJ1-2, the V gene TRBV28; maybe TRBD1 (6 bases). Trimming stripped 9 bases from V and 6 bases from J, with 20 bases between. Germline V gives CDR1 MDHEN, CDR2 SYDVKM. CDR3 length: 14 residues. DNA for the CDR3: TGTGCCAGTACCTTCAGACAGGCTCTAAATGGCTACACCTTC. It specifies CASTFRQALNGYTF.

The chain uses TRBV11-3 and TRBJ2-1; 11 nucleotides agree with TRBD2. This CDR3 comprises 20 residues. Per germline, CDR1 SGHNT and CDR2 YENEEA. The junction had 14 bases not matched to a gene; V was cut back by 1 base and J by 3 bases. The DNA of the CDR3 is TGTGCCAGCAGCTTAGTTGTAGGGACTAGCGGCATGAGTGGCTACAATGAGCAGTTCTTC. It encodes CASSLVVGTSGMSGYNEQFF.

V usage is TRBV7-2 and J usage is TRBJ2-1; 9 nucleotides match TRBD2. V trimming: 2 bases; J trimming: 7 bases; junction bases outside the gene matches: 9. CDR3 size: 16 residues. In germline, CDR1 is SGHTA, CDR2 FQGNSA. CDR3 sequence (DNA): TGTGCCAGCAGCTTACTCTCTAGCGGGGTTGGGAATGAGCAGTTCTTC. Encoded protein: CASSLLSSGVGNEQFF.

The CDR3 bases are TGCAGCGCCTCACACGGACTTCTTTTCGAGCAGTACTTC. Amino acid sequence: CSASHGLLFEQYF. V gene TRBV29-1 combines with J gene TRBJ2-7; possibly TRBD2 for D (5 bases). The V gene lost 7 bases and the J gene lost 6 bases, with 19 bases spanning the gap. This CDR3 is built from 13 residues. CDR1 is SQVTM and CDR2 is ANQGSEA in the germline V gene.

This clone showed up just once. The junction shows a germline mismatch at one end, possibly a read error. The V gene is TRBV11-3, the J gene TRBJ2-7; 8 nucleotides align to TRBD1. CDR3 length: 15 amino acids. CDR1 is SGHNT, CDR2 YENEEA, per germline. The CDR3 loop reads CASSPTGDPSHEQYF. CDR3 DNA sequence: TGTGCCAGCAGCCCGACAGGGGATCCCTCCCACGAGCAGTACTTC. Full variable domain (remainder filled in from reference TRBV11-3 and TRBJ2-7): EAGVVQSPRYKIIEKKQPVAFWCNPISGHNTLYWYLQNLGQGPELLIRYENEEAVDDSQLPKDRFSAERLKGVDSTLKIQPAELGDSAVYLCASSPTGDPSHEQYFGPGTRLTVT.

This clone was detected only a few times. The chain employs TRBV19 and TRBJ1-5, with D unclear. Germline CDR1 LNHDA, CDR2 SQIVND (reference sequence). Between the trimmed V and J ends, which lost 5 bases and 5 bases, there was a span of 10 bases. The CDR3 consists of 13 residues. This CDR3 is CASSYRVDQPQHF. The CDR3 bases are TGTGCCAGTAGTTATCGAGTCGATCAGCCCCAGCATTTT.

The chain joins TRBV6-5 to TRBJ2-7, with 7 bases fitting TRBD1. Germline V gives CDR1 MNHEY, CDR2 SVGAGI. Unmatched junction bases numbered 11, after V lost 6 bases and J lost 6 bases. This CDR3 has 14 amino acids. CDR3 in amino acids: CASRVPGTVSEQYF. CDR3 nucleotides: TGTGCCAGCAGGGTACCCGGGACAGTAAGCGAGCAGTACTTC.

This rearrangement joins TRBV6-2 or TRBV6-3 to TRBJ1-3, with unresolved D. This CDR3 region has 14 residues. Trimming left V 3 bases short and J 2 bases short, with 8 bases between. The germline gives CDR1 MNHEY, CDR2 SVGEGT. The CDR3: CASSYRGPGNTIYF. The CDR3 nucleotides read TGTGCCAGCAGTTATCGAGGGCCTGGAAACACCATATATTTT.

The rearrangement links TRBV9 to TRBJ2-7; 12 bases match TRBD2. The CDR3 extends over 14 amino acids. Trimming cost V 4 bases and J 6 bases; bases outside gene matches: 5. In germline, CDR1 is SGDLS, CDR2 YYNGEE. CDR3 amino acids: CASSPWTSGIEQYF. CDR3 coding DNA: TGTGCCAGCAGCCCATGGACTAGCGGGATCGAGCAGTACTTC.

The V call is TRBV27, the J call TRBJ2-2; 9 bases agree with TRBD1. The CDR3 sequence is 18 residues long. Trimming removed 5 bases from V and 3 bases from J; junction bases left unmatched: 13. Germline lookup yields CDR1 MNHEY and CDR2 SMNVEV (reference sequence). The CDR3 nucleotides are TGTGCCAGCAGTCCATATGGCGTTGGACAGGGGCACACCGGGGAGCTGTTTTTT. Its translation: CASSPYGVGQGHTGELFF.

The J gene is TRBJ2-3, the V gene TRBV29-1, with 8 nucleotides matching TRBD2. The CDR3 covers 13 residues. In germline, CDR1 is SQVTM, CDR2 ANQGSEA. Trimming cost V 6 bases and J 3 bases; bases outside gene matches: 5. CDR3 sequence reads: CSVGREGTDTQYF. CDR3 nucleotides: TGCAGCGTAGGCCGGGAGGGGACAGATACGCAGTATTTT.

This chain links TRBV15 with TRBJ2-5; 7 positions agree with TRBD1. V was clipped by 0 bases and J by 7 bases; unmatched bases: 8. CDR3 size: 15 residues. CDR1 and CDR2 (germline): LNHNV, YYDKDF (reference sequence). The CDR3 nucleotides read TGTGCCACCAGCAGAGAAAGGGGGCGTGTGGGGACCCAGTACTTC. It encodes CATSRERGRVGTQYF.

V gene TRBV7-6 combines with J gene TRBJ1-6; the match to TRBD1 covers 9 bases. V dropped 6 bases and J dropped 9; count of bases not matched to a gene: 12. The CDR3 totals 16 residues. The V gene's germline CDR1 is SGHVS and CDR2 FNYEAQ. This CDR3 reads CASSPRSGTGFSPLHF. Written as DNA, the CDR3 is TGTGCCAGCAGTCCTCGATCCGGGACAGGGTTTTCACCCCTCCACTTT.

The rearrangement uses TRBV5-1 and TRBJ1-2; D may be TRBD1 (5 bases). This CDR3 is built from 15 residues. Germline assignment: CDR1 SGHRS and CDR2 YFSETQ. V lost 0 bases, J lost 0 bases, and 9 bases lay in between. The CDR3 nucleotides read TGCGCCAGCAGCTTGGTTACCAGGGCTAACTATGGCTACACCTTC. This sequence encodes CASSLVTRANYGYTF.

This clone was counted a few times. V and J are TRBV27 and TRBJ1-1; 7 bases align to TRBD1. The V gene's germline CDR1 is MNHEY and CDR2 SMNVEV (reference sequence). Trimming at V came to 3 bases and at J to 7 bases, leaving 14 bases not matched to a gene. The CDR3 length is 16 residues. CDR3 coding DNA: TGTGCCAGCAGTTTTCGGGACAGTGGGGGCCCGGATGAAGCTTTCTTT. Protein product: CASSFRDSGGPDEAFF.

This clone showed up many times. The chain joins TRBV27 to TRBJ2-3; no firm D call. V lost 0 bases and J lost 2, with 3 bases in between. Germline V lookup: CDR1 MNHEY, CDR2 SMNVEV (reference sequence). This CDR3 spans 13 amino acids. The DNA for the CDR3 is TGTGCCAGCAGTTTATCCCACACAGATACGCAGTATTTT. Protein product: CASSLSHTDTQYF.

This chain uses TRBV19 with TRBJ2-3; 8 bases line up with TRBD1. The CDR3 consists of 14 residues. The germline gives CDR1 LNHDA, CDR2 SQIVND (reference sequence). Germline trimming cut 3 bases from V and 7 bases from J; bases unmatched to any gene: 6. The CDR3 loop reads CASSIGQGAYTQYF. The DNA of the CDR3 is TGTGCCAGTAGTATTGGTCAGGGGGCATATACGCAGTATTTT.

The chain uses TRBV5-1 and TRBJ2-6, with a weak D call TRBD1 (5 bases). The CDR3 spans 14 residues. The V gene lost 4 bases and the J gene lost 0 bases, with 5 bases spanning the gap. Germline values: CDR1 SGHRS, CDR2 YFSETQ. As DNA, the CDR3 is TGCGCCAGCAGCACAGGCTCTGGGGCCAACGTCCTGACTTTC. This encodes CASSTGSGANVLTF.

The gene calls are TRBV7-9 and TRBJ2-7; 11 bases line up with TRBD1. V shed 5 bases and J 5 bases; nucleotides not matched to a gene: 11. CDR1 and CDR2 from the germline V gene are SEHNR and FQNEAQ (reference sequence). CDR3 length: 16 residues. CDR3 sequence (DNA): TGTGCCAGCAGCCTGGCTGGACAGGGGGCTTGGGACGAGCAGTACTTC. It yields the protein CASSLAGQGAWDEQYF.